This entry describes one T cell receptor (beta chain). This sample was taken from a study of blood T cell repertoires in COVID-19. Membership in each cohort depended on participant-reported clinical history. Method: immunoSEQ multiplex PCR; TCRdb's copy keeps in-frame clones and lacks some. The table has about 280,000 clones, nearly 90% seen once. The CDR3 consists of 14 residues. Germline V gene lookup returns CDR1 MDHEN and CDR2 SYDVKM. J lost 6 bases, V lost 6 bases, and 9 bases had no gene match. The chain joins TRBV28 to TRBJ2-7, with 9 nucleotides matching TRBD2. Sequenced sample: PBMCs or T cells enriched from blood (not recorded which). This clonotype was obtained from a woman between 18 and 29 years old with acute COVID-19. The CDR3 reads CASSPGLALSEQYF. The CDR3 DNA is TGTGCCAGCAGCCCGGGACTAGCACTAAGCGAGCAGTACTTC.